The present TCR beta chain was sequenced within a study of T cells in localized non-small cell lung cancer. The germline V and J ends were trimmed by 0 bases and 4 bases, with 6 bases remaining between them. CDR3 length: 13 amino acids. Germline V lookup: CDR1 MNHEY, CDR2 SVGAGI. Findings and limits, study-wide: Tumor trailed uninvolved adjacent lung in T cell clonality, which peaked there.

A remark on this clone: The target antigen is unknown.

Clones were sequenced by immunoSEQ multiplex PCR, and TCRdb holds only the in-frame ones, with some missing. Of approximately 24,000 clones listed, 89% were seen once; the top ten hold 22%. V gene TRBV6-5 combines with J gene TRBJ1-2; D gene uncertain. The sequenced sample was peripheral blood, obtained before any cancer treatment. The sequence derives from a man aged 40-75 years with stage I squamous cell lung carcinoma. The CDR3: CASSYSTSYGYTF. Written as DNA, the CDR3 is TGTGCCAGCAGTTACTCGACATCCTATGGCTACACCTTC.